The sequence of this TCR beta chain was determined in a study of cytomegalovirus exposure and HLA in healthy donors (TCRdb year 2017). Looking at the study overall: In an earlier analysis of roughly 500 of the donors, 276 Gb of sequence data and 90 million to 120 million unique TCR beta sequences from about 179 million T cells were reported. To decide whether each TCR beta V gene segment behaved as functional or pseudogenic, an earlier analysis of approximately 620 of the donors relied on high-throughput TCR beta sequencing. The number of typed donors differed by locus: about 629-630 for A, B, C, DRB1 and DQB1; 522 for DQA1; some 610 for DPA1; and roughly 450 for DPB1. Alongside the repertoire data, information on donor age, sex, ethnicity and CMV serostatus was compiled. All discovery cohort repertoires had been generated using a single sequencing platform. A later analysis re-examined previously published TCR beta repertoires from hundreds of donors and added high-resolution HLA genotyping to investigate patterns of TCR occurrence. The study aimed to test whether signatures of past pathogen exposure could be identified by cataloging public T cell receptors. Because of strong linkage in the cohort, a handful of DR-DQ haplotypes were treated as single units for association and clustering. A separate validation cohort of 100 to 150 different subjects was used in addition to the roughly 640-subject first cohort. Class I and class II HLA loci were covered by the typing at four-digit resolution. Among the roughly 400 genotyped donors, around 79% belonged to the genetic ancestry cluster associated with self-reported Caucasian donors. Rather than using new phenotypic data, the later analysis identified candidate immune exposures from TCR beta sequences and from how often those sequences occurred across donors. High-throughput TCR immunosequencing, statistical association of individual TCRs with disease status, and machine learning were combined to predict cytomegalovirus infection status. About 300 gigabases of sequencing data and approximately 84 million unique TCR sequences were included in an early release covering roughly 700 HLA-typed donors. On average, 235,054 unique TCR beta nucleotide sequences were sequenced per donor among fewer than 500 genotyped donors of the cohort, with roughly 18% of those sequences being non-productive. Using immunosequencing, the study profiled T cell repertoires from fewer than 700 subjects and related those repertoires to cytomegalovirus serostatus. In a later genetic analysis, genome-wide SNP genotypes for about three fifths of the 666 donors were used, and that subset was treated as a discovery cohort. Overall results and qualifications from the work: The authors suggested that the approach could potentially be generalized to other disease states and immunological phenotypes. A later genetic analysis associated a missense DCLRE1C variant with V-gene and J-gene trimming of TCR beta chains, and an independent cohort replicated the association. Across donors, most TCR sequences were observed very rarely, whereas some public TCRs were present in many individuals. In a later analysis, HLA-associated TCR beta chains were found to be more clonally expanded and to have lower generation probabilities than equally common non-associated chains. An earlier analysis of 450 to 750 of the donors showed that most TCR beta V segments appeared in productive rearrangements either about 87% or about 30% of the time, which broadly matched IMGT annotations. Linkage disequilibrium might explain the correlated functional status among segregating V segments, but an unknown experimental factor could not be ruled out. A group of highly shared sequence variants was considered likely to be a technical artifact of the sequencing pipeline. Specific HLA alleles were associated with over 15,000 TCR beta sequences at a false discovery rate of 0.05 in a later analysis. Because some donors lacked HLA typing at each locus, the association tests relied only on the typed subset. In a later analysis, most CMV-associated TCR beta chains were found to appear HLA-restricted, with HLA associations seemingly driven largely by CMV exposure. According to a later genetic analysis, donors in an Asian-associated ancestry cluster had fewer N-insertions in productive TCRs than the roughly 660-donor mean. Roughly uniform sequencing depth across donors was assumed in presence/absence analyses, although this assumption may not hold. The study listed around 160 TCR beta chains as associated with cytomegalovirus. Because counts were too low, 15 to 20 rarely observed V segments, including chromosome 9 orphons, were excluded from the earlier analysis of 587 of the donors. The 87-base-pair reads could not distinguish some IMGT-functional V segments, including TRBV6-2 and TRBV6-3, so those segments were excluded. Assigning TCR associations to individual alleles was difficult when HLA alleles, especially DR and DQ, strongly co-occurred. In both the original and validation cohorts, the classifier was reported to diagnose cytomegalovirus status with high specificity and sensitivity. In this cohort, only TCR beta chains were sequenced, and detectable features were limited by the absence of alpha or paired-chain data. A further reported finding was that TCR beta sequences accurately predicted the HLA-A and HLA-B alleles for most subjects in the first cohort. Three of the identified cytomegalovirus-associated TCR beta chains were confirmed in vitro to be specific for cytomegalovirus antigens. In a later analysis, TCR association rates were found to vary across HLA loci, with the most associated TCRs seen for DRB1 alleles and the fewest for HLA-C alleles. The only immune exposure information available for the cohort was CMV serostatus. According to a later analysis, parvovirus B19, influenza, CMV and Epstein-Barr virus appeared linked to several top co-occurrence clusters.

Receptors were amplified or captured by the immunoSEQ multiplex PCR assay. The multiplex PCR relied on a mix of 60 forward primers for TCR Vbeta segments and 13 reverse primers for TCR Jbeta segments. The CDR3 region of rearranged TCR beta genes was amplified from genomic DNA by a multiplex PCR assay. The amplified TCR beta libraries were sequenced on the Illumina HiSeq System as 87-base-pair reads. As for how the authors treated the data: In a later analysis, 80 million or so unique TCR beta chains were counted across the 690 or so repertoires, and around 10 million of these chains were shared by at least two donors. A nearest-neighbor algorithm error-corrected the raw reads and collapsed the reads into unique sequences, merging closely related sequences to remove PCR and sequencing errors. CDR3 sequences were aligned to IMGT reference sequences to assign V, D and J gene segments. For a sequence to be retained, a match of at least six nucleotides to both a V gene segment and a J gene segment was required. Rearrangements were called productive when the CDR3 lacked stop codons and stayed in frame with V and J; all others were non-productive. Following IMGT convention, CDR3 was defined as the stretch from the second conserved V-encoded cysteine to the conserved J-encoded phenylalanine. In an earlier analysis of roughly 610 of the donors, sequences lacking an unambiguous match to a single V gene segment were excluded. An earlier analysis of around 600 of the donors classified V segments as functional when productive rearrangements were above 56.7% and as segregating when the standard deviation between donors was above 5%. A statistical classification framework was developed to diagnose cytomegalovirus status using the catalog of TCR beta chain sequences. In a later analysis, TCR nucleotide sequences were compared against IMGT/GENE-DB human TR gene sequences so that V and J genes could be assigned. In a later analysis, CDR3 sequences and most-parsimonious VDJ recombination scenarios were assigned using the TCRdist pipeline. In a later analysis, every TCR beta chain was defined by the combination of its CDR3 amino acid sequence and its V-gene family, and reads without a unique V-gene family were dropped. A later analysis removed 592 highly shared, low-generation-probability nucleotide sequences to deal with suspected cross-contamination and a sequencing artifact. In a later analysis, a clonal expansion index for each public chain was calculated from normalized within-repertoire ranks of inferred template counts. In a later analysis, generation probabilities were computed using a VDJ recombination model fitted to out-of-frame rearrangements, and the results were checked against IGoR. Hypergeometric tests were used in a later analysis to score TCR-TCR, TCR-HLA and TCR-CMV co-occurrence, with a repertoire-size bias correction applied to the TCR pairs. In a later analysis, false discovery rates were estimated by permuting HLA or CMV assignments 20 times. A later analysis grouped co-occurring TCRs with DBSCAN, adding TCRdist sequence similarity when clustering within HLA-allele-positive subsets. Co-occurrence clustering excluded repertoires with fewer than 30,000 or more than 120,000 public chains, plus five with anomalous nucleotide sharing. Not all clones reach the TCRdb copy of this immuneACCESS table, which keeps in-frame sequences only. Checked studies attribute under half of the gap to unresolved V genes and leave the rest unexplained. V and J calls and clone size are given by that table; D and trimming were obtained from the DNA. Here the sample has approximately 160,000 clones; more than 80% occur a single time. The leading ten clones occupy approximately 2% of the sample.

For this clone: Its cognate antigen has yet to be identified. Per-base quality was not reported, and no clone a single base away is much larger than it.

From the cysteine through the phenylalanine, the CDR3 covers 15 amino acids. Only the CDR3 DNA stays, 45 bases, in frame from base 1. The trim is 5 bases for V and 8 bases for J, with a gap of 18 bases between the germline ends. CDR1 MNHNY and CDR2 SVGAGI were looked up in the germline V gene (reference sequence). In total, 630 or so healthy bone marrow donors made up the cohort. At the time of sampling, all cohort members were nominally healthy, though unrecorded immune exposures were likely present. The donor was CMV seronegative and was included in the group of a few hundred seronegative cohort members. Each donor provided a peripheral blood sample, and peripheral blood mononuclear cells were used for TCR beta sequencing. Genomic DNA was extracted from the blood cell samples with the Qiagen DNeasy Blood Extraction Kit.

Rearrangement joined TRBV6-6 to TRBJ2-2; TRBD1 is a weak D gene call, 6 bases matching. Source material: PBMCs. The receptor was derived from a woman between 18 and 29 years old in good health and CMV-seronegative. For the CDR3, the sequence is CASSNPDRSLGELFF. At the DNA level, the sequence is TGTGCCAGCAGTAACCCCGACAGGTCGTTGGGGGAGCTGTTTTTT.